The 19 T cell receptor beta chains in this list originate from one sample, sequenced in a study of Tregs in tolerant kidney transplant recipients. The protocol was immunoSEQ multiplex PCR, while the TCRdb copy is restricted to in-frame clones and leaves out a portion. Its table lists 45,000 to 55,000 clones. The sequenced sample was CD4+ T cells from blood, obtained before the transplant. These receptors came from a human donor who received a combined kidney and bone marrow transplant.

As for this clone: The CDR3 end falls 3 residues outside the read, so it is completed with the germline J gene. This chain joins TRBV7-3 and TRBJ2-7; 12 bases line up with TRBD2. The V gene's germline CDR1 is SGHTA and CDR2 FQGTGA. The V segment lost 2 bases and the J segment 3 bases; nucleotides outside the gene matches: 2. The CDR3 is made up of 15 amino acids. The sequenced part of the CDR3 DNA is TGTGCCAGCAGCTTAGAACTAGCGGGAGGCTACGAG. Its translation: CASSLELAGGYE. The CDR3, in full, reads CASSLELAGGYEQYF. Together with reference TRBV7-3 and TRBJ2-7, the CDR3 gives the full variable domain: GAGVSQTPSNKVTEKGKYVELRCDPISGHTALYWYRQSLGQGPEFLIYFQGTGAADDSGLPNDRFFAVRPEGSVSTLKIQRTERGDSAVYLCASSLELAGGYEQYFGPGTRLTVT.

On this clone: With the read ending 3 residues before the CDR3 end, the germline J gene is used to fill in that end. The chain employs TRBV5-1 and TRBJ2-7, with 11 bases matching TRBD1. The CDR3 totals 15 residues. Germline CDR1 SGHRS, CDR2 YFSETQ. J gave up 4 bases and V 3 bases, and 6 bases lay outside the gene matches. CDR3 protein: CASSSGTGGSYEQYF. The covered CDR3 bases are TGCGCCAGCAGCTCCGGGACAGGGGGATCATACGAG.

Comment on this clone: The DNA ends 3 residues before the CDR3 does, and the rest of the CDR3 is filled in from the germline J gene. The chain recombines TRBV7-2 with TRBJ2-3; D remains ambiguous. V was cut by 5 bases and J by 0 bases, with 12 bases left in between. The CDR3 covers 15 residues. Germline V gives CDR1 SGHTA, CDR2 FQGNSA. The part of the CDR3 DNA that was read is TGTGCCAGCAGCCCGTATTTGAGCAGCACAGATACG. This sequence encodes CASSPYLSSTDT. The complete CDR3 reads CASSPYLSSTDTQYF.

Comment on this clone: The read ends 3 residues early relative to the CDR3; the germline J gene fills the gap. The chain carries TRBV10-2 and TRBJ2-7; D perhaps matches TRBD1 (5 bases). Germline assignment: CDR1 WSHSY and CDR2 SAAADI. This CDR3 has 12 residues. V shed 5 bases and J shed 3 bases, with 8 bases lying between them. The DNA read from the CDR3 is TGCGCCAGCAGTAGGGGATTCTACGAG. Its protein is CASSRGFYE. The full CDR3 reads CASSRGFYEQYF.

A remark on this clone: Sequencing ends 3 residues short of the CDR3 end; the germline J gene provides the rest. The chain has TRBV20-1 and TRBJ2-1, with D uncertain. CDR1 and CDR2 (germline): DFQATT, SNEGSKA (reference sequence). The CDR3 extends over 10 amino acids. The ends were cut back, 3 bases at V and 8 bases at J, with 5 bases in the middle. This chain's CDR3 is CSASSDEQFF. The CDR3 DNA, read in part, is TGCAGTGCTAGTTCGGATGAG.

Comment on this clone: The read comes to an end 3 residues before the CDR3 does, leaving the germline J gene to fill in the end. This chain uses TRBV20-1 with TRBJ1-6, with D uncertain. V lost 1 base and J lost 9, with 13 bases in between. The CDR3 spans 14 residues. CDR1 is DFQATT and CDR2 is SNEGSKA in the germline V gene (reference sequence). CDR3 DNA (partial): TGCAGTGCTAGAGCTAAGAGGGTCGGTTCACCC. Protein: CSARAKRVGSP. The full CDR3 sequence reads CSARAKRVGSPLHF.

The CDR3 is CASSLDFEETQYF. CDR3 bases read: TGTGCCAGCAGCTTAGATTTCGAAGAGACC. The chain combines TRBV11-2 with TRBJ2-5; D remains unclear. Coverage ceases 3 residues before the CDR3 finishes, and the germline J gene fills in the end. CDR1 SGHAT and CDR2 FQNNGV come from the germline V gene. This CDR3 is 13 amino acids long. V was shortened by 0 bases and J by 3 bases, with 5 bases between the two germline ends.

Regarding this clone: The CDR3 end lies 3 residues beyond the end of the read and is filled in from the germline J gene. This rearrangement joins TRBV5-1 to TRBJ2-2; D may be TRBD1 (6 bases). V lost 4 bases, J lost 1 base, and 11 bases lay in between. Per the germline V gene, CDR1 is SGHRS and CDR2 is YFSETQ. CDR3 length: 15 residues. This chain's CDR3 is CASSQDSKNTGELFF. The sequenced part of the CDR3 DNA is TGCGCCAGCAGCCAGGACAGCAAGAACACCGGGGAG.

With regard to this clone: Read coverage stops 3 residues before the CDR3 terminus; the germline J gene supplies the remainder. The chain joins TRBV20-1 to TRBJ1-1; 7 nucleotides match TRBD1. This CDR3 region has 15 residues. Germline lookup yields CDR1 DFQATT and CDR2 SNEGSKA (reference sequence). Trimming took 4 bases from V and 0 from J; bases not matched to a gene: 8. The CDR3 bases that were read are TGCAGTGCTAATCTACAGGACAGGCTGAACACTGAA. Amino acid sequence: CSANLQDRLNTE. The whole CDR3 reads CSANLQDRLNTEAFF.

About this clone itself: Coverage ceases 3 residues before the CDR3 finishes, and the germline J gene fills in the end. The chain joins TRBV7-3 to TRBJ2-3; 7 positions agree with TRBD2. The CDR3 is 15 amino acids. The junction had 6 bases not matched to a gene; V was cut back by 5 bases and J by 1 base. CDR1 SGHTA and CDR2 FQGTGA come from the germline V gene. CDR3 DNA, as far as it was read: TGTGCCAGCAGCCCTCGGGGGGAGGGCACAGATACG. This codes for CASSPRGEGTDT. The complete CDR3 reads CASSPRGEGTDTQYF.

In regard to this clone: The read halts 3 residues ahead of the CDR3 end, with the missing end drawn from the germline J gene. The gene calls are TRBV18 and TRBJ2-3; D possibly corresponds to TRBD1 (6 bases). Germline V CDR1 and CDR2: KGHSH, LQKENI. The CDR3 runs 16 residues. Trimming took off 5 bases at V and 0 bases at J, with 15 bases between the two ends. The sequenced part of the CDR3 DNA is TGTGCCAGCTCAGGGGTCCCAGGGACAAGCACAGATACG. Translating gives CASSGVPGTSTDT. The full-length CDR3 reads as CASSGVPGTSTDTQYF.

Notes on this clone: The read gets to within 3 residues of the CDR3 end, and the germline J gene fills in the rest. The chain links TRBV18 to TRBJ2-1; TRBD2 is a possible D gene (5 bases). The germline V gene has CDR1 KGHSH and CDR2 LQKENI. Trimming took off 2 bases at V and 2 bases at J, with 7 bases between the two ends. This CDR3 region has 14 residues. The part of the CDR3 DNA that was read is TGTGCCAGCTCACCAAGCGGAACCTACAATGAG. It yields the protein CASSPSGTYNE. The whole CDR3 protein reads CASSPSGTYNEQFF.

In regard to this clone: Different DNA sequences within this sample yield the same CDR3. CDR3 sequence reads: CASSLGRETQYF. Partial CDR3 DNA: TGTGCCAGCAGCTTGGGCCGGGAGACC. The chain has TRBV7-2 and TRBJ2-5; D ambiguous. The sequenced fragment ends 3 residues before the CDR3 boundary, so the rest is inferred from the germline J gene. Germline lookup yields CDR1 SGHTA and CDR2 FQGNSA. The ends were cut back, 3 bases at V and 5 bases at J, with 7 bases in the middle. There are 12 residues in the CDR3.

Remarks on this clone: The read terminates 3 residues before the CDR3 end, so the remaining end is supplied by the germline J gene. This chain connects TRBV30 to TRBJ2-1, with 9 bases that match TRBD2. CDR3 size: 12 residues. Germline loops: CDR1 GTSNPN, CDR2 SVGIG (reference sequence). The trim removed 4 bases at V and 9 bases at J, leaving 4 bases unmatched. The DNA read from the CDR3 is TGTGCCTGGATGGAGACTAGCGGTGAG. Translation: CAWMETSGE. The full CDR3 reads CAWMETSGEQFF.

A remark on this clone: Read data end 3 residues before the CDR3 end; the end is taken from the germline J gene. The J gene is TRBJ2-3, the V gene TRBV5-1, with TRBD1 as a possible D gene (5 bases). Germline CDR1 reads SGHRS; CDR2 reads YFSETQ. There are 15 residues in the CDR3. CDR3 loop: CASSLVLHGRGPQYF. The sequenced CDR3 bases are TGCGCCAGCAGCTTGGTTTTGCATGGTAGGGGTCCG.

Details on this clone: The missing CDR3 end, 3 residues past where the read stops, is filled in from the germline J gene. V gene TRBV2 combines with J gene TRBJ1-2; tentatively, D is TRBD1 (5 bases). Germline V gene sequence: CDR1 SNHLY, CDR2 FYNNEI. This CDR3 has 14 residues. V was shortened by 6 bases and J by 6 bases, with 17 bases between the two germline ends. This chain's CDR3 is CASRLKVGGHGYTF. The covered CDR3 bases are TGTGCCAGCAGGCTCAAGGTGGGGGGACATGGC.

The covered CDR3 bases are TGTGCCAGTAGGGGGAGATCGCGGACAGGGGCGAACACTGAA. This translates into CASRGRSRTGANTE. The CDR3 as a whole reads CASRGRSRTGANTEAFF. The chain is built from TRBV19 and TRBJ1-1, with 9 positions matching TRBD1. The CDR3 end falls 3 residues outside the read, so it is completed with the germline J gene. The CDR3 is made up of 17 amino acids. Per the germline V gene, CDR1 is LNHDA and CDR2 is SQIVND (reference sequence). The trim removed 6 bases at V and 1 base at J, leaving 12 bases unmatched.

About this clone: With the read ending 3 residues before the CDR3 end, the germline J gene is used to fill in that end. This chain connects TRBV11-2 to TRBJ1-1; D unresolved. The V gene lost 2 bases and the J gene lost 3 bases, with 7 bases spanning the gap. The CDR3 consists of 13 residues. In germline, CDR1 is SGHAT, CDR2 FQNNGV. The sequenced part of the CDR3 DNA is TGTGCCAGCAGCTTACTCTTATACACTGAA. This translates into CASSLLLYTE. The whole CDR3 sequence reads CASSLLLYTEAFF.

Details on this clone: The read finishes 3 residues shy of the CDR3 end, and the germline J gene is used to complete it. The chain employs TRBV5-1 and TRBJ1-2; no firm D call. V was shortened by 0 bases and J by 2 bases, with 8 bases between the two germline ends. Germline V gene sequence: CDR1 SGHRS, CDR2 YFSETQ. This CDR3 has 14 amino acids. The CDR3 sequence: CASSLDSQNYGYTF. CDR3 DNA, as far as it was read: TGCGCCAGCAGCTTGGACAGCCAGAACTATGGC.